These 9 T cell receptor beta chains originate from one sample sequenced in a study of Tregs in tolerant kidney transplant recipients. Clones were read by immunoSEQ multiplex PCR, and TCRdb kept only the in-frame ones, dropping some. The sample carries about 69,000 clones, approximately 88% recorded once. The sample consisted of CD4+ T cells from blood, taken before the transplant. The receptors come from a human donor who received a combined kidney and bone marrow transplant.

V is TRBV30 and J is TRBJ1-2; D not certain. In germline, CDR1 is GTSNPN, CDR2 SVGIG (reference sequence). V lost 0 bases to trimming and J lost 4 bases, with 12 bases between them. CDR3 length equals 14 residues. DNA for the CDR3: TGTGCCTGGAGTGTACTGAGGGCTAGCTATGGCTACACCTTC. Translating it yields CAWSVLRASYGYTF.

The chain combines TRBV29-1 with TRBJ1-1, with D tentatively TRBD1 (6 bases). Germline CDR1 SQVTM, CDR2 ANQGSEA. The CDR3 is 14 residues long. V lost 4 bases and J 3 bases, leaving 15 bases between the germline ends. CDR3: CSVGYRAVDTEAFF. In nucleotides, the CDR3 is TGCAGCGTTGGGTACAGGGCTGTCGACACTGAAGCTTTCTTT.

This chain links TRBV5-1 with TRBJ2-7; the D gene is possibly TRBD2 (6 bases). The CDR3 has 18 amino acids. Germline V lookup: CDR1 SGHRS, CDR2 YFSETQ. Trimming pared 0 bases from V and 3 bases from J, leaving 22 bases between. The CDR3 region has the DNA TGCGCCAGCAGCTTGGGGGCCTCCGCTAGCGTCCTCCACTACGAGCAGTACTTC. Translating gives CASSLGASASVLHYEQYF.

The chain carries TRBV29-1 and TRBJ2-4; 11 positions agree with TRBD2. This CDR3 spans 15 amino acids. CDR1 is SQVTM and CDR2 is ANQGSEA in the germline V gene. Trimming at V came to 7 bases and at J to 3 bases, leaving 8 bases not matched to a gene. In nucleotides, the CDR3 is TGCAGCGGGACACTAGCGGGAGCGGACAAAAACATTCAGTACTTC. It encodes CSGTLAGADKNIQYF.

V is TRBV4-2 and J is TRBJ1-5; D is possibly TRBD1 (6 bases). CDR1 and CDR2 from the germline V gene are LGHNA and YNFKEQ. Trimming took 2 bases from V and 8 from J, leaving 13 bases between them. The CDR3 extends over 14 amino acids. The CDR3 sequence: CASSQQGMSEPQHF. The CDR3 DNA follows: TGTGCCAGCAGCCAACAGGGGATGAGCGAGCCCCAGCATTTT.

This chain links TRBV5-1 with TRBJ2-7, with D maybe TRBD1 (6 bases). The CDR3 has 15 residues. The V end was cut by 0 bases, the J end by 0 bases, with 10 bases between. Looked up from germline, CDR1 is SGHRS and CDR2 is YFSETQ. Written as DNA, the CDR3 is TGCGCCAGCAGCTTGGCCGGGACAAGCTCCTACGAGCAGTACTTC. Translating gives CASSLAGTSSYEQYF.

V and J are TRBV27 and TRBJ1-2, with a possible D match to TRBD1 (5 bases). The CDR3 has 13 residues. Trimming removed 6 bases from V and 8 bases from J, with 16 bases in between. CDR1 MNHEY and CDR2 SMNVEV come from the germline V gene (reference sequence). CDR3 nucleotides: TGTGCCAGCAGCCCCCCGGGGGGGAGGGGCTACACCTTC. It specifies CASSPPGGRGYTF.

V and J are TRBV7-3 and TRBJ2-2; tentatively, D is TRBD2 (6 bases). The CDR3 is made up of 15 amino acids. Trimming shortened V by 2 bases and J by 5 bases, and 12 bases separated the two germline ends. Germline CDR1 and CDR2: SGHTA and FQGTGA. CDR3 nucleotide sequence: TGTGCCAGCAGCTTAGGAGGGGCCACTACCGGGGAGCTGTTTTTT. Protein product: CASSLGGATTGELFF. Based on the CDR3 plus reference TRBV7-3 and TRBJ2-2, the full variable domain is GAGVSQTPSNKVTEKGKYVELRCDPISGHTALYWYRQSLGQGPEFLIYFQGTGAADDSGLPNDRFFAVRPEGSVSTLKIQRTERGDSAVYLCASSLGGATTGELFFGEGSRLTVL.

In this sample, this clone turned up a few times. J is TRBJ2-5 and V is TRBV7-2; TRBD2 matches at 13 bases. This CDR3 has 16 residues. With 5 bases clipped from V and 5 bases from J, the junction kept 8 bases outside the gene matches. CDR1 and CDR2 (germline): SGHTA, FQGNSA. CDR3 nucleotide sequence: TGTGCCAGCAGCCCCGCGACTAGCGGGAGGAGTGAGACCCAGTACTTC. This encodes CASSPATSGRSETQYF.